This T cell receptor (beta chain) was captured by sequencing in a study of shared clonotypes between healthy human individuals. Whole-study findings and limits: Of the naive CD4 clonotypes, around 4.7% were shared across a handful of donors. Having only a few donors restricted how much genetic and exposure-history diversity was captured.

Sorted-subset replicate PCRs used approximately 200 ng of genomic DNA. This amount corresponded to about 30,000 T cell genomes. Data came from immunoSEQ multiplex PCR; TCRdb stores just in-frame clones and leaves some out. Among 2 million to 2.5 million clones listed, approximately 95% were seen once. On this clone: As yet, its antigen is unknown.

Germline V gene sequence: CDR1 SGDLS, CDR2 YYNGEE. This CDR3 region has 14 residues. The junction had 8 bases not matched to a gene; V was cut back by 2 bases and J by 8 bases. Material: naive CD4+ T cells sorted from blood. Indicated subset: CD45RA+ positively selected. The rearrangement uses TRBV9 and TRBJ1-2, with 8 bases fitting TRBD1. This TCR was recovered from a man aged 18-30 years in good health. CDR3 sequence: CASSVGQGAPGYTF. CDR3 nucleotide sequence: TGTGCCAGCAGCGTCGGGCAGGGGGCCCCCGGCTACACCTTC.